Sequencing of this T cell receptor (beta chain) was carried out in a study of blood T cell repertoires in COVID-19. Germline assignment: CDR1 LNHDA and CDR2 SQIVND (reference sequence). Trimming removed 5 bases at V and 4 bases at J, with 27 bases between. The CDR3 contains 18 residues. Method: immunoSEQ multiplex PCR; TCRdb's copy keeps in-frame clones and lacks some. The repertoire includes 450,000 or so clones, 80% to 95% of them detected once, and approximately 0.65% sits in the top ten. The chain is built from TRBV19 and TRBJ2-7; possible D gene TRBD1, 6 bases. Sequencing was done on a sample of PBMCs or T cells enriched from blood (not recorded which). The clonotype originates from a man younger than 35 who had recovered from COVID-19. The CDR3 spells CASSLWQGTHRREYEQYF. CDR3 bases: TGTGCCAGTAGTTTGTGGCAGGGGACACACCGGCGAGAATACGAGCAGTACTTC.